The rows below give T cell receptor beta chains drawn from one sample of a study of blood T cell repertoires in COVID-19. The table came from immunoSEQ multiplex PCR; TCRdb's copy has only in-frame clones and leaves some out. The repertoire holds about 270,000 clones, with 85% as singletons. Material: PBMCs or T cells enriched from blood (not recorded which). The receptor set was obtained from a woman in her forties or fifties with acute COVID-19. CDR3s include the opening cysteine and the closing phenylalanine or tryptophan. The D gene is left open where the match is weak. Some rows have no size entry. The others give once, few or many, or a class for an expanded clone.

j_call v_call clone_size d_call cdr3_aa cdr3_nt
TRBJ2-1 TRBV2 many TRBD2 CASSMGLAGNNEQFF TGTGCCAGCAGTATGGGACTAGCGGGAAACAATGAGCAGTTCTTC
TRBJ1-4 TRBV2 - TRBD1 CASTRDRGPNEKLFF TGTGCCAGCACGCGGGACAGGGGGCCGAATGAAAAACTGTTTTTT
TRBJ1-3 TRBV18 - - CASSPADRLSGNTIYF TGTGCCAGCTCACCAGCTGACAGATTATCTGGAAACACCATATATTTT
TRBJ1-1 TRBV6-5 - - CASSYSIQADTEAFF TGTGCCAGCAGTTACTCGATCCAGGCCGACACTGAAGCTTTCTTT
TRBJ1-6 TRBV2 - - CASRPGQNSPLHF TGTGCCAGCAGGCCCGGACAGAATTCACCCCTCCACTTT
TRBJ2-7 TRBV7-2 few TRBD1 CASSPRTGHYEQYF TGTGCCAGCAGCCCGCGGACAGGGCACTACGAGCAGTACTTC
TRBJ1-1 TRBV3-1/TRBV3-2 - TRBD1 CASSQGTGRNTEAFF TGTGCCAGCAGCCAAGGGACAGGGAGGAACACTGAAGCTTTCTTT
TRBJ2-7 TRBV5-1 - TRBD1 CASSVTGTVTYEQYF TGCGCCAGCAGCGTCACCGGGACAGTAACCTACGAGCAGTACTTC
TRBJ2-2 TRBV3-1/TRBV3-2 - - CASSQEAGVNTGELFF TGTGCCAGCAGCCAAGAAGCAGGGGTGAACACCGGGGAGCTGTTTTTT
TRBJ1-6 TRBV7-8 - TRBD1 CASSFLSGTGANSPLHF TGTGCCAGCAGCTTCTTATCCGGGACAGGTGCTAATTCACCCCTCCACTTT
TRBJ2-7 TRBV11-2 once TRBD2 CASSLGLAGSYEQYF TGTGCCAGCAGCTTGGGACTAGCGGGGTCCTACGAGCAGTACTTC
TRBJ1-3 TRBV11-2 - - CASRPTGSAGNTIYF TGTGCCAGCAGACCTACAGGGTCTGCTGGAAACACCATATATTTT
TRBJ2-5 TRBV4-1 - TRBD2 CASSQGLAGAGGTQYF TGCGCCAGCAGCCAGGGACTAGCGGGGGCCGGGGGGACCCAGTACTTC
TRBJ1-6 TRBV5-1 - - CASSSLGGGNSPLHF TGCGCCAGCAGTTCCCTGGGGGGGGGTAATTCACCCCTCCACTTT
TRBJ1-1 TRBV5-8 once - CLEGGYNGSTEAFF TGTCTCGAGGGGGGGTACAACGGGAGCACTGAAGCTTTCTTT
TRBJ1-4 TRBV19 - - CASSEGRENEKLFF TGTGCCAGCTCCGAGGGGAGGGAGAATGAAAAACTGTTTTTT
TRBJ1-1 TRBV30 - - CAWSVQPGEAFF TGTGCCTGGAGTGTACAGCCGGGGGAAGCTTTCTTT
TRBJ1-2 TRBV5-4 - TRBD1 CASSPQPNRGNYGYTF TGTGCCAGCAGCCCCCAGCCGAACAGGGGGAACTATGGCTACACCTTC
TRBJ2-5 TRBV6-5 - - CASSYSLFQETQYF TGTGCCAGCAGTTACTCGTTATTCCAAGAGACCCAGTACTTC
TRBJ1-1 TRBV7-2 - - CASHDRWNTEAFF TGTGCCAGCCATGACAGGTGGAACACTGAAGCTTTCTTT
TRBJ1-2 TRBV3-1/TRBV3-2 - TRBD1 CASSQGGGASYGYTF TGTGCCAGCAGCCAAGGAGGGGGCGCGAGCTATGGCTACACCTTC
TRBJ1-4 TRBV6-5 - - CASSPQGFKEKLFF TGTGCCAGCAGCCCACAGGGATTTAAAGAAAAACTGTTTTTT